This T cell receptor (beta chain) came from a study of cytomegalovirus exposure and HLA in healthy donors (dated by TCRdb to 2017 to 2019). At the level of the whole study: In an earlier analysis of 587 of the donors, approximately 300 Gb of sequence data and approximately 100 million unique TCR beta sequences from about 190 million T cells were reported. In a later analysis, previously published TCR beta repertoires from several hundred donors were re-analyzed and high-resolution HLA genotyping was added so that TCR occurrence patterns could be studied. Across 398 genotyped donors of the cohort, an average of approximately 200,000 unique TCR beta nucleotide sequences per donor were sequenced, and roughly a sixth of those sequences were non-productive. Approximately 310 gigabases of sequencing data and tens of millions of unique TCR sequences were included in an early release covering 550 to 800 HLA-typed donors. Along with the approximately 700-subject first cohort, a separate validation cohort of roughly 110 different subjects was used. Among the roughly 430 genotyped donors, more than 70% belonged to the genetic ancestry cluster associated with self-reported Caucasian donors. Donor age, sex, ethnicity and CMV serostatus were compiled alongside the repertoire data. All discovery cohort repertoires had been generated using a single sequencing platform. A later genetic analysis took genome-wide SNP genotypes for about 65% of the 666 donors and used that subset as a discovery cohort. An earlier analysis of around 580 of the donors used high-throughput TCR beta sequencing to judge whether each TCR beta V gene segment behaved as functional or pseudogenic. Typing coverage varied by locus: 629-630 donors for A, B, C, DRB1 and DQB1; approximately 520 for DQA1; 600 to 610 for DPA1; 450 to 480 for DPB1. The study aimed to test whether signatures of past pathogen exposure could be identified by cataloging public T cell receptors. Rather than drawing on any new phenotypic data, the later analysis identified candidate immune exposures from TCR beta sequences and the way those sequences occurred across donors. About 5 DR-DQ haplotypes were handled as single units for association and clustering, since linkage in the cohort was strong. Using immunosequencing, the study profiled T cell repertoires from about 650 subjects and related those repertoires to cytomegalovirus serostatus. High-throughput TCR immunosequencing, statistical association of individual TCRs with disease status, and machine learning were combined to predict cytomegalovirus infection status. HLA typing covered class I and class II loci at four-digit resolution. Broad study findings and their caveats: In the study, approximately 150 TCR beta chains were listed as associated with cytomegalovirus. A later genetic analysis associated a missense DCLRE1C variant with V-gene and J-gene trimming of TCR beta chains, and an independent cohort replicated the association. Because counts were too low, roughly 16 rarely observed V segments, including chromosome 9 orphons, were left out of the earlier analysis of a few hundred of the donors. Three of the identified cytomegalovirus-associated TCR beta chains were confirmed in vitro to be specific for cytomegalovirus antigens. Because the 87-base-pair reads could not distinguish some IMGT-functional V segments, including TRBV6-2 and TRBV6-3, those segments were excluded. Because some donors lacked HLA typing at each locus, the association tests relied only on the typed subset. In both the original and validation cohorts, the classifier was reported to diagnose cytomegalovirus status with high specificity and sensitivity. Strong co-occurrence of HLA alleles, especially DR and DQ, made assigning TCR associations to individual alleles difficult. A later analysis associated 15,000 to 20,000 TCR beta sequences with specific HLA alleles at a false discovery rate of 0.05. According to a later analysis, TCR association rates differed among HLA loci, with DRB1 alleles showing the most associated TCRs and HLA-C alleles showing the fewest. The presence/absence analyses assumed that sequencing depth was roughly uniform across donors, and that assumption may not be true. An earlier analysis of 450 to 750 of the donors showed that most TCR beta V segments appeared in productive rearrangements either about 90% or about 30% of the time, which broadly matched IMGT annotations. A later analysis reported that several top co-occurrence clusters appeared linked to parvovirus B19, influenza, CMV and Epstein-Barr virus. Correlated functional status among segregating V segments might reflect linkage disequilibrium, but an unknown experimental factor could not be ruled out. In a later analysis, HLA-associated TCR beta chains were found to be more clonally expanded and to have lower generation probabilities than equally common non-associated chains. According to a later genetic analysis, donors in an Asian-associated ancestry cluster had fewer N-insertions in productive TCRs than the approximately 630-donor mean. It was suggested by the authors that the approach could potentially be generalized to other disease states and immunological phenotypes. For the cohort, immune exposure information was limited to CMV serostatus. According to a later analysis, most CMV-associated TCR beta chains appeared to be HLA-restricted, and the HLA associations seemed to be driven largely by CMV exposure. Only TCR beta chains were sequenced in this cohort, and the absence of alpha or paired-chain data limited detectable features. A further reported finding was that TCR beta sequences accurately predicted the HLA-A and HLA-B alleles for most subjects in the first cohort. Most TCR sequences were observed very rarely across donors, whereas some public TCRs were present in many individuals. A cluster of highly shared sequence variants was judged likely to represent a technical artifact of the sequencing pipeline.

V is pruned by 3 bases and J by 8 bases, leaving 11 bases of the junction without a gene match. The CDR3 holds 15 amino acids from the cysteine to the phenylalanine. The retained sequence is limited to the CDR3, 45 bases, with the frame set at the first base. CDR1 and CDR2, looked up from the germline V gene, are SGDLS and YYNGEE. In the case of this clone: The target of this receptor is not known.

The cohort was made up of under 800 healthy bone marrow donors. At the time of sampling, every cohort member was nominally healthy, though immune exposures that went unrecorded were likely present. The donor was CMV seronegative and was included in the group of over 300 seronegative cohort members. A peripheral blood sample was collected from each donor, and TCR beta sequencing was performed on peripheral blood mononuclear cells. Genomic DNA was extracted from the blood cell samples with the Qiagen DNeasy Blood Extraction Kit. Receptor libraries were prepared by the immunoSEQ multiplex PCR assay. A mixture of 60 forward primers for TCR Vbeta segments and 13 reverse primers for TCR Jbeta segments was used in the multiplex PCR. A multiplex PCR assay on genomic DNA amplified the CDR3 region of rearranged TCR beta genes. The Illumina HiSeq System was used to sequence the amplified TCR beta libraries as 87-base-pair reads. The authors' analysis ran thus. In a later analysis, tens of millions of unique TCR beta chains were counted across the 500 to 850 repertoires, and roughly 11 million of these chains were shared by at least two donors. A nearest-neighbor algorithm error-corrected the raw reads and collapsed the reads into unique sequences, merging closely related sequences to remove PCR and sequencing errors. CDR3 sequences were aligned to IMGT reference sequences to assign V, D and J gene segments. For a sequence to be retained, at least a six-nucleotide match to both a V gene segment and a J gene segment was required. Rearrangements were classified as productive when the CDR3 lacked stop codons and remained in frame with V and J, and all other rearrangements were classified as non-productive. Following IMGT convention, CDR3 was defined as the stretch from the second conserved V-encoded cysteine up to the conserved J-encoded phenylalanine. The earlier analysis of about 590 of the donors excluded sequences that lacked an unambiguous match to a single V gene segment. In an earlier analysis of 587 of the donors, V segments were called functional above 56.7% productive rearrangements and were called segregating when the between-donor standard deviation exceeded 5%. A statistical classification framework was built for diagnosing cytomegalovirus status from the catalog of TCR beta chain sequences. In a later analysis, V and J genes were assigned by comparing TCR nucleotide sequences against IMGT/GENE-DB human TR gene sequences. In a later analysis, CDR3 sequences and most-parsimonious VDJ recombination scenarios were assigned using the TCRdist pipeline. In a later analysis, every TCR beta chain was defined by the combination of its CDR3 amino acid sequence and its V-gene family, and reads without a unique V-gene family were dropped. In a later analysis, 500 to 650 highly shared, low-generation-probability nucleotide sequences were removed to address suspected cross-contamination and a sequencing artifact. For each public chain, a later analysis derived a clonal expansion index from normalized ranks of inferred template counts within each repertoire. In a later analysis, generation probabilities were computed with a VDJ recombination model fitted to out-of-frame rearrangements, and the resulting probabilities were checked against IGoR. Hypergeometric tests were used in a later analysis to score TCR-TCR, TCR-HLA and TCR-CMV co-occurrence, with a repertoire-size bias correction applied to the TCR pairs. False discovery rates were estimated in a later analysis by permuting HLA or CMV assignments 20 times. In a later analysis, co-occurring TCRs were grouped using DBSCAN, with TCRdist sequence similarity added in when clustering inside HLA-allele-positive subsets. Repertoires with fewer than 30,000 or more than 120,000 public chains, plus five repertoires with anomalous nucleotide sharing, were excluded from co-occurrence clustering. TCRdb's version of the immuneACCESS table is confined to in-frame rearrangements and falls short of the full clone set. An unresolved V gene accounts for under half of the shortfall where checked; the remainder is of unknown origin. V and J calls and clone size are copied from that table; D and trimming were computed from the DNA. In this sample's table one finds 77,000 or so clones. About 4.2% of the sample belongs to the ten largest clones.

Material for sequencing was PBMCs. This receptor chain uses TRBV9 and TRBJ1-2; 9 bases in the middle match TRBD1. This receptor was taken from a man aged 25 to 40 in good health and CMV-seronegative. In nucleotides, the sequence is TGTGCCAGCAGCGCACGGACAGGGGAGAAGAAAGGCTACACCTTC. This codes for CASSARTGEKKGYTF.